Listed below are T cell receptor beta chains from one sample, sequenced in a study of read filtering for tumor transcriptome and immune sequencing. Each CDR3 protein gets one entry after TCRdb re-called the reads with MiXCR. Of roughly 130,000 distinct CDR3 sequences listed, approximately 12% were seen once; the top ten hold about 10%. Input material: a population of CD138-negative cells sorted from bone marrow. The source is a donor older than 35 with multiple myeloma. CDR3s include the opening cysteine and the closing phenylalanine or tryptophan. D genes are given only for firm matches. Not every row has a clone size; where given, it reads once, few, many or a size class.

clone_size	v_call	j_call	d_call	cdr3_aa	cdr3_nt
.	TRBV20-1	TRBJ1-5	TRBD1	CGARVETGLSNQPQHF	TGCGGTGCTAGAGTGGAGACAGGGCTTAGCAATCAGCCCCAGCATTTT
.	TRBV20-1	TRBJ2-3	TRBD2	CSARARSGGRTDTQYF	TGCAGTGCTAGAGCTAGGAGCGGGGGAAGGACAGATACGCAGTATTTT
.	TRBV4-1	TRBJ2-2	.	CASRMGAENTGELFF	TGTGCCAGCAGAATGGGGGCAGAGAACACCGGGGAGCTGTTTTTT
many	TRBV5-4	TRBJ1-1	.	CASSLEGWDTEAFF	TGTGCCAGCAGCTTGGAGGGTTGGGACACTGAAGCTTTCTTT
few	TRBV28	TRBJ2-1	.	CASSFGGAYNEQFF	TGTGCCAGCAGTTTTGGGGGCGCCTACAATGAGCAGTTCTTC
many	TRBV12-3/TRBV12-4	TRBJ2-3	.	CASQGGGSTQYF	TGTGCCTCCCAAGGGGGGGGCTCTACGCAGTATTTT
many	TRBV6-4	TRBJ2-7	TRBD2	CASSDSGLAGAREQYF	TGTGCCAGCAGTGACTCTGGACTAGCGGGAGCCCGGGAGCAGTACTTC
.	TRBV15	TRBJ2-2	TRBD2	CATSRGGGGAGELFF	TGTGCCACCAGCAGAGGAGGCGGGGGGGCCGGGGAGCTGTTTTTT
many	TRBV2	TRBJ1-6	.	CASTPENNSPLHF	TGTGCCAGCACTCCGGAAAATAATTCACCCCTCCACTTT
many	TRBV29-1	TRBJ2-5	TRBD1	CSVELGTGGETQYF	TGCAGCGTTGAATTGGGGACAGGGGGTGAGACCCAGTACTTC
.	TRBV5-1	TRBJ2-2	TRBD1	CASSSQGAVTGELFF	TGCGCCAGCAGCTCTCAGGGGGCGGTCACCGGGGAGCTGTTTTTT
many	TRBV29-1	TRBJ1-6	TRBD1	CSVIDRAGSPLHF	TGCAGCGTCATTGACAGGGCTGGTTCACCCCTCCACTTT
few	TRBV6-2/TRBV6-3	TRBJ1-1	.	CASSYASSNTEAFF	TGTGCCAGCAGTTACGCCTCCTCTAACACTGAAGCTTTCTTT
many	TRBV5-1	TRBJ2-7	.	CASSLGPETTEQYF	TGCGCCAGCAGCTTGGGACCTGAGACGACCGAGCAGTACTTC
.	TRBV5-1	TRBJ2-3	.	CASRRAGETDTQYF	TGCGCCAGCAGAAGGGCAGGGGAGACAGATACGCAGTATTTT
.	TRBV5-1	TRBJ1-1	.	CASSLGGGTTEAFF	TGCGCCAGCAGCTTGGGAGGTGGGACCACTGAAGCTTTCTTT
many	TRBV20-1	TRBJ2-1	.	CSARVPALWVEQFF	TGCAGTGCTAGAGTTCCGGCTTTGTGGGTTGAGCAGTTCTTC
many	TRBV5-1	TRBJ1-2	.	CASSLRVGGNYGYTF	TGCGCCAGCAGCTTGAGGGTTGGCGGGAACTATGGCTACACCTTC
many	TRBV6-2/TRBV6-3	TRBJ2-1	.	CASPRSSYNEQFF	TGTGCCAGCCCTAGGTCCTCCTACAATGAGCAGTTCTTC
.	TRBV12-3/TRBV12-4	TRBJ1-5	.	CASRGGGQPQHF	TGTGCCAGCAGGGGGGGGGGTCAGCCCCAGCATTTT
many	TRBV4-2	TRBJ1-1	.	CASSQDSPNTEAFF	TGTGCCAGCAGCCAAGACAGTCCGAACACTGAAGCTTTCTTT
many	TRBV20-1	TRBJ2-4	.	CSANQAAGGTKNIQYF	TGCAGTGCCAACCAGGCGGCAGGGGGGACCAAAAACATTCAGTACTTC
many	TRBV28	TRBJ2-5	.	CASSPTGPMQETQYF	TGTGCCAGCAGCCCCACCGGGCCGATGCAAGAGACCCAGTACTTC
many	TRBV5-1	TRBJ2-5	.	CASSLAGQLQETQYF	TGCGCCAGCAGCTTGGCCGGACAACTACAAGAGACCCAGTACTTC
few	TRBV20-1	TRBJ2-2	TRBD1	CSARGGQGMNTGELFF	TGCAGTGCTAGAGGCGGACAGGGGATGAACACCGGGGAGCTGTTTTTT
.	TRBV11-3	TRBJ2-7	.	CASSSRLVTYEQYF	TGTGCCAGCAGCTCAAGACTAGTCACCTACGAGCAGTACTTC
many	TRBV7-8	TRBJ2-1	.	CASSLGQGLGNEQFF	TGTGCCAGCAGCTTAGGGCAGGGCCTGGGCAATGAGCAGTTCTTC
.	TRBV5-1	TRBJ1-3	.	CASSFTGTTEYPIYF	TGCGCCAGCAGCTTCACCGGGACTACGGAATATCCCATATATTTT
many	TRBV7-8	TRBJ1-5	TRBD1	CASSLFVTGRQPQHF	TGTGCCAGCAGCTTATTTGTGACAGGGAGACAGCCCCAGCATTTT
many	TRBV29-1	TRBJ2-1	TRBD2	CSVVSSGSANEQFF	TGCAGCGTTGTGTCTAGCGGGAGTGCAAATGAGCAGTTCTTC
many	TRBV5-1	TRBJ1-1	.	CASSIDLGDTEAFF	TGCGCCAGCAGCATTGACCTGGGAGACACTGAAGCTTTCTTT
.	TRBV6-1	TRBJ2-7	TRBD1	CASSASSGTGTYEQYF	TGTGCCAGCAGTGCCTCCTCCGGGACAGGAACCTACGAGCAGTACTTC
many	TRBV28	TRBJ2-7	TRBD2	CASSTLNSGRVNEQYF	TGTGCCAGCAGTACCCTAAATAGCGGGAGGGTCAACGAGCAGTACTTC
many	TRBV7-2	TRBJ2-1	TRBD2	CATGGGRAAEQFF	TGTGCCACGGGCGGCGGGAGGGCCGCCGAGCAGTTCTTC
many	TRBV28	TRBJ1-5	.	CGSAEVNQPQHF	TGTGGTAGCGCCGAGGTTAATCAGCCCCAGCATTTT
many	TRBV29-1	TRBJ2-5	.	CSVADVTRGQETQYF	TGCAGCGTCGCGGATGTGACCAGGGGCCAAGAGACCCAGTACTTC